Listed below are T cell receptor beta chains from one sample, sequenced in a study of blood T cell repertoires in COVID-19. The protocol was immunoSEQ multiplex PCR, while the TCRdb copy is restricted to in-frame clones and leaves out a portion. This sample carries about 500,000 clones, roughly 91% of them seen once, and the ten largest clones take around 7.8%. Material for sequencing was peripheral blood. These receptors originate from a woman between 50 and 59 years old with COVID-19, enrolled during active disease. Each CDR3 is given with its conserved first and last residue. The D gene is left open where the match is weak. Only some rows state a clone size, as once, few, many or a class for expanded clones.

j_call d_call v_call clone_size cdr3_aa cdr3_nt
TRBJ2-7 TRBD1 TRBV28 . CASSDRDYEQYF TGTGCCAGCAGCGACAGGGACTACGAGCAGTACTTC
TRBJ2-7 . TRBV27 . CASSWQISSYEQYF TGTGCCAGCAGTTGGCAGATAAGCTCCTACGAGCAGTACTTC
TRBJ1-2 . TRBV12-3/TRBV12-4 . CASSNSANYGYTF TGTGCCAGCAGTAATTCAGCTAACTATGGCTACACCTTC
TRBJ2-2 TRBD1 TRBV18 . CASSTRTGPNTGELFF TGTGCCAGCTCAACACGGACAGGACCGAACACCGGGGAGCTGTTTTTT
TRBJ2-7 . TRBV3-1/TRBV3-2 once CASKPGRESSYEQYF TGTGCCAGCAAACCTGGACGGGAAAGCTCCTACGAGCAGTACTTC
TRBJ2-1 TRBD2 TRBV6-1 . CASSDPKSGGSYNEQFF TGTGCCAGCAGTGATCCAAAGAGCGGGGGGTCCTACAATGAGCAGTTCTTC
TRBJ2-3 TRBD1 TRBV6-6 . CASSYSRDRGDTQYF TGTGCCAGCAGTTACTCGAGGGACAGAGGAGATACGCAGTATTTT
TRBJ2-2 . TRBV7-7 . CASSLAPTRSRELFF TGTGCCAGCAGCTTAGCGCCCACTCGGAGCCGGGAGCTGTTTTTT
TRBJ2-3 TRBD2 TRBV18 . CASSYAGVLGTDTQYF TGTGCCAGCTCATACGCGGGAGTGCTTGGCACAGATACGCAGTATTTT
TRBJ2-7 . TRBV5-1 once CASSLDGAYEQYF TGCGCCAGCAGCTTGGACGGGGCCTACGAGCAGTACTTC
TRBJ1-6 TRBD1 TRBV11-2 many CASSPRIRQGVNSPLHF TGTGCCAGCAGCCCCCGAATCCGACAGGGTGTAAATTCACCCCTCCACTTT
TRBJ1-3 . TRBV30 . CAWSVQAPTGNTIYF TGTGCCTGGAGTGTACAGGCACCAACTGGAAACACCATATATTTT
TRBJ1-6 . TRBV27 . CASSWSRKGNSPLHF TGTGCCAGCAGTTGGTCCAGGAAGGGGAATTCACCCCTCCACTTT
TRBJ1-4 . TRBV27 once CAPLEPPKEKLFF TGTGCCCCCCTAGAGCCTCCCAAGGAAAAACTGTTTTTT
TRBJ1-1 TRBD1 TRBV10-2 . CASQDRVGTEAFF TGCGCCAGCCAGGACAGGGTGGGCACTGAAGCTTTCTTT
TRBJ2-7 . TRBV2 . CASSEWGSSSYEQYF TGTGCCAGCAGTGAATGGGGCAGCAGCTCCTACGAGCAGTACTTC
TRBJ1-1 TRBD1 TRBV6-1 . CASSDPGQIDIRAFF TGTGCCAGCAGTGATCCGGGACAGATTGATATTAGGGCTTTCTTT
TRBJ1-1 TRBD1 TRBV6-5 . CASSWTGGTEAFF TGTGCCAGCAGTTGGACAGGGGGCACTGAAGCTTTCTTT
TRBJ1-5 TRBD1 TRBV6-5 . CASRTLQGAGQPQHF TGTGCCAGCAGGACCCTACAGGGGGCAGGCCAGCCCCAGCATTTT
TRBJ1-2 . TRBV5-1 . CASSLIWSRASNYGYTF TGCGCCAGCAGCTTGATTTGGTCCAGGGCGTCTAACTATGGCTACACCTTC
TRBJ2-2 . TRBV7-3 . CASSLNPGRTGELFF TGTGCCAGCAGCTTAAACCCGGGAAGAACCGGGGAGCTGTTTTTT
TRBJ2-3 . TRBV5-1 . CASSSAASVISTDTQYF TGCGCCAGCAGCTCGGCGGCTAGCGTGATAAGCACAGATACGCAGTATTTT
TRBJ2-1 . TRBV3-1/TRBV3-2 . CASSQDAVSEQFF TGTGCCAGCAGCCAAGACGCCGTTAGCGAGCAGTTCTTC
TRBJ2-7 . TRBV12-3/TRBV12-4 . CASSPRYEQYF TGTGCCAGCAGTCCGCGATACGAGCAGTACTTC
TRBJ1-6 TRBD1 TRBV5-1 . CASSNGQGNSPLHF TGCGCCAGCAGCAACGGACAGGGTAATTCACCCCTCCACTTT
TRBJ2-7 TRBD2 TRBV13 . CASSLGTSGGRQF TGTGCCAGCAGCCTGGGGACTAGCGGGGGGCGACAGTTC
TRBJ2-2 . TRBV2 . CASSEAGLTGELFF TGTGCCAGCAGTGAGGCGGGGCTCACCGGGGAGCTGTTTTTT
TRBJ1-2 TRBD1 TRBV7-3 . CASSLTGDSSFYGYTF TGTGCCAGCAGCTTAACTGGGGACAGTAGCTTCTATGGCTACACCTTC
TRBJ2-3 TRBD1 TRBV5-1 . CASSSGTGGEETQYF TGCGCCAGCAGCTCTGGGACAGGGGGCGAGGAGACGCAGTATTTT
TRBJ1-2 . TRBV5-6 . CASSPGVNYGYTF TGTGCCAGCAGCCCAGGTGTTAACTATGGCTACACCTTC
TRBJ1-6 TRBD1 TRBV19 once CASSTRDRGQLSSYNSPLHF TGTGCCAGTAGTACCCGGGACAGGGGTCAATTGAGCTCCTATAATTCACCCCTCCACTTT
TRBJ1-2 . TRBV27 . CASWSLEGYTF TGTGCCAGCTGGAGTCTGGAGGGCTACACCTTC
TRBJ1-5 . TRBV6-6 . CASSRHKSNSNQPQHF TGTGCCAGCAGTCGACACAAGTCAAATAGCAATCAGCCCCAGCATTTT
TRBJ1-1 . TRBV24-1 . CATSPGENTEAFF TGTGCCACCAGTCCGGGGGAGAACACTGAAGCTTTCTTT
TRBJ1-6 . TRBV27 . CASGPGTANSPLHF TGTGCCAGCGGGCCCGGAACAGCCAATTCACCCCTCCACTTT
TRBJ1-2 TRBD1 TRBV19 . CASSPTGTYYGYTF TGTGCCAGTAGCCCGACAGGGACATACTATGGCTACACCTTC
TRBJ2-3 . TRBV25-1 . CASSELRDTTQYF TGTGCCAGCAGTGAATTGAGGGATACAACGCAGTATTTT
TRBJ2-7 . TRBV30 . CAWSTFSSYEQYF TGTGCCTGGAGTACTTTCTCCTCCTACGAGCAGTACTTC
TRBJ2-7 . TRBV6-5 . CASSYSSRGEQYF TGTGCCAGCAGTTACTCGAGTCGGGGAGAGCAGTACTTC
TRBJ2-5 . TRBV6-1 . CASSEAQGSPETQYF TGTGCCAGCAGTGAAGCGCAGGGCAGCCCAGAGACCCAGTACTTC
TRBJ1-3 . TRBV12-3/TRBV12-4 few CASGLGNTIYF TGTGCCTCGGGTCTAGGAAACACCATATATTTT
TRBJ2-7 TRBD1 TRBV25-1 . CASSDGTEPRYEQYF TGTGCCAGCAGTGACGGGACAGAACCTCGCTACGAGCAGTACTTC
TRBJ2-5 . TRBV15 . CATSRDRGKETQYF TGTGCCACCAGCAGAGATAGAGGGAAAGAGACCCAGTACTTC
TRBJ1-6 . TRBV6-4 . CASSRTDVDSPLHF TGTGCCAGCAGTCGGACAGACGTGGATTCACCCCTCCACTTT
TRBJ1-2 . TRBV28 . CASSYGPQAGYTF TGTGCCAGCAGTTATGGGCCCCAGGCTGGCTACACCTTC
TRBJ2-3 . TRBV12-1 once CASSFAQRGGGNLTDTQYF TGTGCCAGCAGCTTTGCGCAGCGCGGGGGGGGTAATTTAACAGATACGCAGTATTTT